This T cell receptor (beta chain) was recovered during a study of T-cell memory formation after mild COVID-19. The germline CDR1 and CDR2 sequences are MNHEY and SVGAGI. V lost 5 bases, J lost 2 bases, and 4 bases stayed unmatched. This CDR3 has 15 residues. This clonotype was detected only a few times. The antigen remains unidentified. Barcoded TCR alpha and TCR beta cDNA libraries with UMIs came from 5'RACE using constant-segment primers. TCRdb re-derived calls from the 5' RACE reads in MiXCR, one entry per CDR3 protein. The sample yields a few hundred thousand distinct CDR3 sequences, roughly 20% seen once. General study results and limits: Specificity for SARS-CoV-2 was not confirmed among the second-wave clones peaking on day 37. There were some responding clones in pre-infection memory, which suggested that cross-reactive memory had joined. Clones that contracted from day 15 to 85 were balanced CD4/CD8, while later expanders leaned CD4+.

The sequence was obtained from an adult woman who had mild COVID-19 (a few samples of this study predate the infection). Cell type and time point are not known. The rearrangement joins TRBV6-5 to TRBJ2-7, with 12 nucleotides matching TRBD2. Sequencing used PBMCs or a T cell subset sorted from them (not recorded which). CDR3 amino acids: CASSLAGGTTYEQYF. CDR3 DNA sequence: TGTGCCAGCAGTCTAGCGGGGGGGACCACCTACGAGCAGTACTTC.